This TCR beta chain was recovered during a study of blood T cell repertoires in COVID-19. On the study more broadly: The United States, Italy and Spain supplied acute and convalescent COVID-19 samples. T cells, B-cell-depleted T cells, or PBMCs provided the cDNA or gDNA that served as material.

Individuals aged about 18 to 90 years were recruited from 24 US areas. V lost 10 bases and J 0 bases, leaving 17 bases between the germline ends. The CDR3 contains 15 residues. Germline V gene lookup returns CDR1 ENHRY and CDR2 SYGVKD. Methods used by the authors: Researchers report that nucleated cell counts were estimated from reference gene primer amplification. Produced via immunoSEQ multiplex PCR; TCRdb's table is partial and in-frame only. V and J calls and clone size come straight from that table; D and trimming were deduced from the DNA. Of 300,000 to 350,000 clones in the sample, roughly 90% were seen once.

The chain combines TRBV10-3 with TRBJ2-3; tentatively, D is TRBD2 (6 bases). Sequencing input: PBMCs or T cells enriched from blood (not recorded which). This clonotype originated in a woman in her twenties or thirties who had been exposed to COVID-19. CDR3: CATGRGGTSTDTQYF. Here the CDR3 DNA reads TGTGCCACCGGGCGTGGGGGGACTAGCACAGATACGCAGTATTTT.